The rows below give T cell receptor beta chains drawn from one sample of a study of blood T cells in healthy people across ages. TCRdb itself ran the 5' RACE reads through MiXCR, one entry per CDR3 protein. Counted here are roughly 570,000 distinct CDR3 sequences, about 25% occurring once; the ten biggest clones make up approximately 17%. Sequenced: blood. The receptors shown here come from a woman in her sixties or seventies in good health. Both conserved end residues are part of each CDR3. D genes are given only for firm matches. The size of a clone is reported for some rows only, either as once, few or many, or as a class for expanded clones.

d_call	v_call	j_call	clone_size	cdr3_aa	cdr3_nt
TRBD2	TRBV28	TRBJ2-5	once	CASSYILLAGEQETQYF	TGTGCCAGCAGTTACATACTACTAGCGGGGGAGCAAGAGACCCAGTACTTC
TRBD1	TRBV6-4	TRBJ2-3	-	CASSDSRQGPDTQYF	TGTGCCAGCAGTGACTCGAGACAGGGGCCAGATACGCAGTATTTT
-	TRBV20-1	TRBJ1-1	-	CSAKYRGMNTEAFF	TGCAGTGCTAAATACAGAGGCATGAACACTGAAGCTTTCTTT
-	TRBV12-3/TRBV12-4	TRBJ2-7	few	CASSFWGDEQYF	TGTGCCAGCAGTTTCTGGGGGGACGAGCAGTACTTC
TRBD1	TRBV20-1	TRBJ2-1	-	CSAPLLTGVGEQFF	TGCAGTGCTCCCCTTCTTACAGGGGTTGGGGAGCAGTTCTTC
-	TRBV27	TRBJ1-2	few	CASSYTFNYGYTF	TGTGCCAGCAGTTATACCTTCAACTATGGCTACACCTTC
TRBD2	TRBV29-1	TRBJ2-7	-	CSVAFLAGVYEQYF	TGCAGCGTTGCCTTTCTAGCGGGGGTTTACGAGCAGTACTTC
TRBD1	TRBV18	TRBJ2-7	few	CASSPRGQGSSSNYEQYF	TGTGCCAGCTCACCACGAGGACAGGGCAGTTCTTCGAACTACGAGCAGTACTTC
-	TRBV6-5	TRBJ2-1	many	CASSREGNEQFF	TGTGCCAGCAGTCGGGAAGGGAATGAGCAGTTCTTC
-	TRBV7-2	TRBJ2-1	once	CASSLGPLSSERYF	TGTGCCAGCAGCTTAGGTCCCCTAAGCAGCGAGCGGTACTTC
-	TRBV12-3/TRBV12-4	TRBJ2-5	few	CASSFGPKETQYF	TGTGCCAGCAGTTTCGGGCCTAAAGAGACCCAGTACTTC
-	TRBV5-1	TRBJ1-5	-	CASSYGLNNQPQHF	TGCGCCAGCAGCTATGGACTGAACAATCAGCCCCAGCATTTT
TRBD2	TRBV2	TRBJ2-3	-	CASSHAGGPSTDTQYF	TGTGCCAGCAGTCATGCGGGGGGGCCCAGCACAGATACGCAGTATTTT
TRBD2	TRBV24-1	TRBJ2-5	few	CATSDPTSGGGETQYF	TGTGCCACCAGTGATCCGACTAGCGGGGGGGGAGAGACCCAGTACTTC
-	TRBV12-5	TRBJ2-5	-	CASGLPPGETVTQYF	TGTGCTAGTGGTTTGCCCCCGGGAGAGACGGTGACCCAGTACTTC
-	TRBV6-5	TRBJ2-1	few	CASSYSIRGLHEQFF	TGTGCCAGCAGTTACTCGATAAGAGGACTACATGAGCAGTTCTTC
TRBD2	TRBV7-2	TRBJ2-3	few	CASSLAGLAGYSTDTQYF	TGTGCCAGCAGCTTAGCCGGCCTAGCGGGGTATAGCACAGATACGCAGTATTTT
TRBD1	TRBV7-9	TRBJ1-5	-	CASSLGTGKDQPQHF	TGTGCCAGCAGCTTAGGGACAGGGAAGGATCAGCCCCAGCATTTT
TRBD2	TRBV24-1	TRBJ2-5	-	CATSERTSGQETQYF	TGTGCCACCAGCGAAAGGACTAGCGGCCAAGAGACCCAGTACTTC
-	TRBV12-3/TRBV12-4	TRBJ2-4	-	CASSSGQIDAKNIQYF	TGTGCCAGCAGTTCAGGACAGATAGATGCAAAAAACATTCAGTACTTC
TRBD2	TRBV2	TRBJ2-1	-	CASTGLNSGGYEQFF	TGTGCCAGCACCGGACTGAATAGCGGGGGATATGAGCAGTTCTTC
-	TRBV3-1	TRBJ2-6	-	CASSQDPRFSGANVLTF	TGTGCCAGCAGCCAAGACCCCCGGTTCTCTGGGGCCAACGTCCTGACTTTC
TRBD2	TRBV20-1	TRBJ2-1	-	CSARGTRGYNEQFF	TGCAGTGCTAGAGGGACTAGGGGCTACAATGAGCAGTTCTTC
TRBD1	TRBV20-1	TRBJ1-1	-	CSARTNRGIGNTEAFF	TGCAGTGCTAGAACGAACAGGGGGATCGGGAACACTGAAGCTTTCTTT
TRBD2	TRBV29-1	TRBJ2-3	-	CSVVAGGLNTQYF	TGCAGCGTTGTGGCGGGGGGGTTGAATACGCAGTATTTT
-	TRBV29-1	TRBJ2-5	many	CSVPGPEGTQYF	TGCAGCGTCCCCGGACCCGAGGGGACCCAGTACTTC
-	TRBV2	TRBJ1-5	-	CASSSDTNHQPQHF	TGTGCCAGCAGTAGTGACACCAACCATCAGCCCCAGCATTTT
-	TRBV13	TRBJ2-5	-	CASSARAAQETQYF	TGTGCCAGCAGCGCCAGGGCGGCTCAAGAGACCCAGTACTTC
-	TRBV7-2	TRBJ2-5	few	CASSPALVRETQYF	TGTGCCAGCAGCCCGGCCTTGGTGAGAGAGACCCAGTACTTC
TRBD2	TRBV20-1	TRBJ2-7	-	CSASPGGVSGEQYF	TGCAGTGCCTCCCCGGGAGGGGTGTCTGGCGAGCAGTACTTC
-	TRBV5-1	TRBJ1-2	few	CASSLGQRGYTF	TGCGCCAGCAGCTTGGGGCAGCGGGGCTACACCTTC
TRBD1	TRBV25-1	TRBJ1-1	few	CASLNQGGQKFEAFF	TGTGCCAGCTTGAACCAGGGGGGACAGAAATTTGAAGCTTTCTTT
-	TRBV7-2	TRBJ2-5	-	CASSLEKWVETQYF	TGTGCCAGCAGCTTAGAGAAGTGGGTCGAGACCCAGTACTTC
-	TRBV5-1	TRBJ2-7	few	CASGKDSTYEQYF	TGCGCCAGCGGGAAGGACTCAACCTACGAGCAGTACTTC
TRBD1	TRBV12-3/TRBV12-4	TRBJ1-6	-	CASSPGGRSPLHF	TGTGCCAGCAGTCCAGGGGGGCGGTCACCCCTCCACTTT